The sequence of this T cell receptor (beta chain) was determined in a study of OX40 agonist ivuxolimab in advanced cancers. Study-level findings and limits: There was clonal expansion of CD4+ and CD8+ blood T cells by week 6 at 0.1 to 3.0 mg/kg. There were also nonresponders showing low normalized T-cell clonal expansion. CD4+ T cells averaged fewer expanded clones than CD8+ T cells.

As to this clone: Its specificity is not known.

Germline CDR1 LNHDA, CDR2 SQIVND (reference sequence). CDR3 size: 12 residues. The V end lost 7 bases, the J end lost 4 bases, and 11 bases lay between the germline ends. Clones were read by immunoSEQ multiplex PCR, and TCRdb kept only the in-frame ones, dropping some. The table includes 100,000 to 120,000 clones, approximately 90% detected once. The clonotype comes from an adult with an advanced solid tumor such as melanoma, head and neck, liver or kidney cancer. The chain employs TRBV19 and TRBJ2-7; D is uncertain. The material sequenced was CD4+ or CD8+ T cells sorted from blood, taken in a trial of the OX40 agonist ivuxolimab. CDR3 DNA: TGTGCCAGTACTTCAACGGAATACGAGCAGTACTTC. Its translation is CASTSTEYEQYF.